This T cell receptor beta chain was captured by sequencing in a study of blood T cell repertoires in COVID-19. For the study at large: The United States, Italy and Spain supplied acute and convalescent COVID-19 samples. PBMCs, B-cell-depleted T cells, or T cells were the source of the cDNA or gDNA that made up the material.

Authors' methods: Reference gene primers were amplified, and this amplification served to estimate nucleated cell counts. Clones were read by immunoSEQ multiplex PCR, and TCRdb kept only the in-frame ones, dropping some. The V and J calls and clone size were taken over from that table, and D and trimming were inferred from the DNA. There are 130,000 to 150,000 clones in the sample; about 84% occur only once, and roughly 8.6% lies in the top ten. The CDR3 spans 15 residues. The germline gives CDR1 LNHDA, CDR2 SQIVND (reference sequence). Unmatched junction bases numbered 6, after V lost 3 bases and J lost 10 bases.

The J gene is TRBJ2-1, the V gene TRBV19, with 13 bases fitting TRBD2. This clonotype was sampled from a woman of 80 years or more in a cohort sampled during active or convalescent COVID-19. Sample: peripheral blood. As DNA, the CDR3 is TGTGCCAGTAGTATCTCCGGACTAGCGGGGGAAGAGCAGTTCTTC. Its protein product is CASSISGLAGEEQFF.